This entry lists 27 T cell receptor beta chains sequenced from one sample in a study of post-analysis software for immune sequencing data. Whole-study findings and limits: About five TRBV segments, including TRBV5-6, TRBV5-1 and TRBV20-1, were more frequent in patients than controls.

Unique molecular identifiers were present in the TCR beta cDNA libraries. MiXCR was run by TCRdb on the PCR reads, yielding one entry per CDR3 protein. The sample yields roughly 800,000 distinct CDR3 sequences, roughly 27% seen once. Which antigens these TCRs recognize remains unknown. Material for sequencing was blood. The receptors were gathered from a girl under 18 with multiple sclerosis.

A word on this clonotype: A much larger clone differs by one base, so this may be a read error. The chain joins TRBV5-1 to TRBJ2-1, with 7 bases aligning to TRBD1. J was trimmed by 6 bases and V by 10 bases; bases with no gene match: 10. The CDR3 loop spans 13 amino acids. Germline V gives CDR1 SGHRS, CDR2 YFSETQ. CDR3 in amino acids: CAGMRRQGNEQFF. The CDR3 bases are TGCGCCGGCATGAGACGACAGGGCAATGAGCAGTTCTTC.

A single count supports this clonotype. The chain combines TRBV25-1 with TRBJ1-6; D is unclear. CDR3 size: 14 residues. Germline assignment: CDR1 MGHDK and CDR2 SYGVNS. Trimming took 5 bases from V and 10 from J, leaving 15 bases between them. The CDR3 loop reads CASSQIRECSPLHF. DNA of the CDR3: TGTGCCAGCAGTCAGATTCGGGAATGCTCACCCCTCCACTTT.

This clonotype was detected only a few times. The V call is TRBV2, the J call TRBJ2-6; D is undetermined. Germline V gene lookup returns CDR1 SNHLY and CDR2 FYNNEI. The V gene lost 5 bases and the J gene lost 2 bases, with 7 bases spanning the gap. The CDR3 sequence is 14 residues long. CDR3 bases: TGTGCCAGCAGTCCCTACACTGGGGCCAACGTCCTGACTTTC. The encoded protein is CASSPYTGANVLTF.

The V and J genes are TRBV5-1 and TRBJ2-1, with 8 nucleotides matching TRBD2. J gave up 0 bases and V 3 bases, and 8 bases lay outside the gene matches. Germline V gene sequence: CDR1 SGHRS, CDR2 YFSETQ. This CDR3 is built from 17 residues. Here the CDR3 DNA reads TGCGCCAGCAGCTGGACCCTCACTAGCGGCTCCTACAATGAGCAGTTCTTC. Its translation is CASSWTLTSGSYNEQFF.

This clonotype was counted between two and nine times. The chain recombines TRBV29-1 with TRBJ2-5; TRBD1 is a possible D gene (5 bases). The CDR3 runs 13 residues. Per germline, CDR1 SQVTM and CDR2 ANQGSEA. V was clipped by 7 bases and J by 1 base, with 13 bases between them. Here the CDR3 reads CSGRLRVQETQYF. The DNA of the CDR3 is TGCAGCGGAAGACTCAGGGTCCAAGAGACCCAGTACTTC.

This clonotype was counted a few times. The germline gene is not matched at one end of the junction; a read error may be the cause. V is TRBV20-1 and J is TRBJ2-1; TRBD2 matches at 7 bases. The germline CDR1 and CDR2 sequences are DFQATT and SNEGSKA (reference sequence). This CDR3 is 15 amino acids long. The CDR3 region has the DNA TGCAGTGCTAGAGACCTAGCGGCAGACTACGATGAGCAGTTCTTC. This encodes CSARDLAADYDEQFF.

This clonotype was detected once. This rearrangement joins TRBV6-5 to TRBJ2-5, with 15 bases lining up with TRBD2. The trim removed 0 bases at V and 4 bases at J, leaving 0 bases unmatched. The CDR3 length is 16 residues. Germline CDR1 reads MNHEY; CDR2 reads SVGAGI. CDR3 in amino acids: CASSYSGLAGGETQYF. CDR3 in DNA: TGTGCCAGCAGTTACTCGGGACTAGCGGGAGGAGAGACCCAGTACTTC.

This rearrangement joins TRBV20-1 to TRBJ2-3; no definite D call. V was shortened by 1 base and J by 6 bases, with 14 bases between the two germline ends. CDR3 length: 14 amino acids. The germline V gene encodes CDR1 DFQATT and CDR2 SNEGSKA (reference sequence). CDR3 sequence: CSARGPPVGDTQYF. The CDR3 DNA sequence: TGCAGTGCTAGAGGTCCCCCAGTAGGGGATACGCAGTATTTT.

In this sample, this clonotype turned up a few times. CDR3 loop: CASTRGGGLQETQYF. The CDR3 bases are TGTGCCAGCACCCGAGGCGGGGGCCTCCAAGAGACCCAGTACTTC. V usage is TRBV9 and J usage is TRBJ2-5, with D possibly being TRBD2 (7 bases). V lost 6 bases to trimming and J lost 1 base, with 16 bases between them. Germline V lookup: CDR1 SGDLS, CDR2 YYNGEE. This CDR3 comprises 15 residues.

This clonotype came up many times. The V call is TRBV15, the J call TRBJ2-5; 10 nucleotides match TRBD1. Germline CDR1 is LNHNV and CDR2 is YYDKDF (reference sequence). Trimming cost V 5 bases and J 5 bases; bases outside gene matches: 5. This CDR3 is built from 14 residues. In DNA, the CDR3 is TGTGCCACCAGCTGGGACAGGGGAAGGGAGACCCAGTACTTC. Translation gives CATSWDRGRETQYF.

This clonotype was counted between two and nine times. V usage is TRBV12-3 or TRBV12-4 and J usage is TRBJ2-1, with D perhaps TRBD2 (5 bases). There are 14 residues in the CDR3. V dropped 6 bases and J dropped 9 bases, with 18 bases sitting between them. The CDR3 loop is CASSSPIHSVEQFF. The CDR3 bases are TGTGCCAGCAGCTCTCCTATTCATAGCGTTGAGCAGTTCTTC.

This clonotype was seen more than once but under ten times. DNA for the CDR3: TGTGCCAGCAGTTCGTACAGCTCCTACAATGAGCAGTTCTTC. This gives the protein CASSSYSSYNEQFF. The chain couples TRBV6-2 or TRBV6-3 to TRBJ2-1; no clear D. The CDR3 length is 14 residues. Germline V gives CDR1 MNHEY, CDR2 SVGEGT. The V end was cut by 4 bases, the J end by 0 bases, with 7 bases between.

This clonotype showed up just a few times. The chain carries TRBV5-5 and TRBJ1-4; D is undetermined. CDR1 and CDR2 from the germline V gene are SGHKS and YYEKEE (reference sequence). This CDR3 comprises 15 residues. V dropped 1 base and J dropped 0 bases, with 7 bases sitting between them. CDR3 sequence (DNA): TGTGCCAGCAGCTTGTTCCGGGCAACTAATGAAAAACTGTTTTTT. It encodes CASSLFRATNEKLFF.

This clonotype was detected only a few times. V and J are TRBV6-4 and TRBJ2-3; D unclear. V was shortened by 6 bases and J by 0 bases, with 13 bases between the two germline ends. The CDR3 has 15 residues. Germline V gene data show CDR1 as MRHNA and CDR2 as SNTAGT. CDR3: CASRTHEASTDTQYF. CDR3 in DNA: TGTGCCAGCAGGACCCACGAAGCTAGCACAGATACGCAGTATTTT.

This clonotype was counted only a few times. The V gene is TRBV20-1, the J gene TRBJ2-7; 8 bases are shared with TRBD2. Germline V gives CDR1 DFQATT, CDR2 SNEGSKA (reference sequence). With V trimmed by 4 bases and J by 3 bases, 5 bases remained unmatched. The CDR3 runs 13 residues. The CDR3 sequence: CSATRAGDYEQYF. The CDR3 DNA sequence: TGCAGTGCTACGAGAGCGGGAGACTACGAGCAGTACTTC.

The V gene is TRBV7-2, the J gene TRBJ2-3; D remains unclear. The germline V gene encodes CDR1 SGHTA and CDR2 FQGNSA. The CDR3 loop spans 15 amino acids. Trimming removed 1 base from V and 0 bases from J, with 8 bases in between. CDR3 nucleotides: TGTGCCAGCAGCTTAGTATCATTTAGCACAGATACGCAGTATTTT. Residues: CASSLVSFSTDTQYF.

This clonotype was counted between two and nine times. J is TRBJ2-4 and V is TRBV20-1; D is tentatively TRBD1 or TRBD2 (5 bases each). The DNA matches TRBJ2-7 better at its end, which makes the J call doubtful. There are 17 residues in the CDR3. In germline, CDR1 is DFQATT, CDR2 SNEGSKA (reference sequence). The CDR3 spells CSARWDPPARAGGEQYF. The CDR3 DNA is TGCAGTGCTAGATGGGACCCACCGGCGCGCGCTGGGGGCGAGCAGTACTTC.

This clonotype showed up just once. The chain has TRBV6-2 or TRBV6-3 and TRBJ2-7; 7 bases map to TRBD1. Trimming at V came to 0 bases and at J to 2 bases, leaving 4 bases not matched to a gene. CDR3 length: 15 residues. Germline CDR1 is MNHEY and CDR2 is SVGEGT. CDR3 bases: TGTGCCAGCAGTTACTCGAGGGACAGCCCCTACGAGCAGTACTTC. It is translated as CASSYSRDSPYEQYF.

The gene calls are TRBV7-2 and TRBJ1-6, with D possibly being TRBD1 (6 bases). The germline V gene has CDR1 SGHTA and CDR2 FQGNSA. The CDR3 covers 17 residues. V lost 5 bases, J lost 9 bases, and 23 bases lay in between. Here the CDR3 DNA reads TGTGCCAGCAGCCTACTACTATTCGGGGGGCAGGGTTCACCCCTCCACTTT. This sequence encodes CASSLLLFGGQGSPLHF.

V gene TRBV5-5 combines with J gene TRBJ2-7; D call uncertain. Trimming took off 6 bases at V and 1 base at J, with 11 bases between the two ends. In germline, CDR1 is SGHKS, CDR2 YYEKEE (reference sequence). The CDR3 spans 13 residues. The CDR3 here is CASNPRVSYEQYF. The CDR3 DNA follows: TGTGCCAGCAATCCCCGAGTTTCCTACGAGCAGTACTTC.

The V and J genes are TRBV6-2 or TRBV6-3 and TRBJ2-5; D might be TRBD1 or TRBD2, each matching 6 bases. The CDR3 loop spans 16 amino acids. CDR1 is MNHEY and CDR2 is SVGEGT in the germline V gene. The V and J ends lost 5 bases and 1 base respectively, with 17 bases between them. CDR3 region: CASSRPPGAVQETQYF. CDR3 in DNA: TGTGCCAGCAGTAGACCTCCGGGGGCAGTCCAAGAGACCCAGTACTTC.

The V gene is TRBV20-1, the J gene TRBJ2-5; 9 nucleotides agree with TRBD1. J gave up 1 base and V 6 bases, and 6 bases lay outside the gene matches. This CDR3 comprises 14 residues. Germline CDR1 is DFQATT and CDR2 is SNEGSKA (reference sequence). The CDR3 region has the DNA TGCAGTGCCAACCAGGGACAGGGCCAAGAGACCCAGTACTTC. Translation: CSANQGQGQETQYF.

The V gene is TRBV4-1, the J gene TRBJ2-3; tentatively, D is TRBD1 or TRBD2 (6 bases each). The CDR3 is 13 residues long. V gave up 3 bases and J gave up 13 bases, with 17 bases separating them. Germline CDR1 and CDR2: MGHRA and YSYEKL. DNA of the CDR3: TGCGCCAGCAGCCAGATGGGGGCGGGGAAGAAGTATTTT. Translation gives CASSQMGAGKKYF.

This chain uses TRBV6-6 with TRBJ2-2, with 9 positions matching TRBD1. V was pared by 6 bases and J by 9 bases, with 8 bases of the junction left unmatched. CDR1 and CDR2 (germline): MNHNY, SVGAGI (reference sequence). The CDR3 runs 14 residues. CDR3 in amino acids: CASSRTGGAWELFF. Here the CDR3 DNA reads TGTGCCAGCAGCCGCACAGGGGGCGCATGGGAGCTGTTTTTT.

This chain joins TRBV10-3 and TRBJ2-1, with TRBD1 identical over 7 bases. CDR1 is ENHRY and CDR2 is SYGVKD in the germline V gene. Trimming removed 2 bases from V and 4 bases from J; junction bases left unmatched: 5. The CDR3 spans 15 residues. The CDR3 coding sequence is TGTGCCATCAGTGAGCAGGGACAGCATTACAATGAGCAGTTCTTC. Translated: CAISEQGQHYNEQFF.

This clonotype has more than one count but fewer than ten. The chain combines TRBV20-1 with TRBJ2-5; TRBD1 is a possible D gene (6 bases). The J call is uncertain, as TRBJ2-7 better fits the DNA end. The CDR3 is made up of 14 amino acids. Germline V gives CDR1 DFQATT, CDR2 SNEGSKA (reference sequence). The CDR3 reads CSARDPPPRGEQYF. The CDR3 DNA is TGCAGTGCTAGAGATCCCCCCCCCAGGGGCGAGCAGTACTTC.

This clonotype was counted only a few times. The chain combines TRBV5-1 with TRBJ2-1, with TRBD1 as a possible D gene (6 bases). The CDR3 length is 14 residues. V gave up 3 bases and J gave up 9 bases, with 16 bases separating them. CDR1 is SGHRS and CDR2 is YFSETQ in the germline V gene. This CDR3 reads CASSSGRGEGEQFF. The DNA for the CDR3 is TGCGCCAGCAGCTCGGGCAGGGGAGAGGGTGAGCAGTTCTTC.